These 7 T cell receptor beta chains were sequenced from one sample in a study of T cells in Graves' hyperthyroidism and ophthalmopathy. Amplification targeted TCR beta CDR3 regions from RNA transcripts. During a first-round RT-PCR of the TCR CDR3, the HTBI primer set was used. One entry per CDR3 protein results from TCRdb running MiXCR on the multiplex PCR reads. Of 350,000 to 400,000 distinct CDR3 sequences listed, approximately 18% are singletons. Sequencing used blood. The receptors stem from a man between 18 and 35 years old with Graves' ophthalmopathy.

About this clonotype: This may be a read error, as it is one base from a much larger clone. The V gene is TRBV28, the J gene TRBJ1-6; D gene ambiguous. CDR1 is MDHEN and CDR2 is SYDVKM in the germline V gene. The CDR3 totals 14 residues. CDR3: CASSLRAAPKPHHF. The CDR3 nucleotides read TGTGCCAGCAGTTTGAGGGCAGCCCCTAAACCCCACCACTTT.

CDR3 DNA sequence: TGTGCCAGCAGCCCGTCACCGGAGAGCAATCAGCCCCAGCATTTT. It translates to CASSPSPESNQPQHF. The V call is TRBV5-8, the J call TRBJ1-5; D gene uncertain. Deletions cut 4 bases from V and 1 base from J, with 12 bases between. Germline CDR1 reads SGHTS; CDR2 reads YDEGEE. The CDR3 contains 15 residues.

The table lists this clonotype with many counts. V usage is TRBV3-1 and J usage is TRBJ2-3; TRBD1 matches 10 bases. CDR1 is LGHDT and CDR2 is YNNKEL in the germline V gene (reference sequence). CDR3 length equals 14 residues. With 3 bases clipped from V and 3 bases from J, the junction kept 0 bases outside the gene matches. The CDR3 loop is CASSQGQGTDTQYF. The DNA of the CDR3 is TGTGCCAGCAGCCAGGGACAGGGGACAGATACGCAGTATTTT.

The chain recombines TRBV10-3 with TRBJ2-3; a weak D match, TRBD2 (6 bases). CDR3 length: 14 amino acids. Germline CDR1 reads ENHRY; CDR2 reads SYGVKD. Deletions cut 0 bases from V and 4 bases from J, with 8 bases between. This CDR3 is CAISESTSADTQYF. The CDR3 nucleotides read TGTGCCATCAGTGAGTCGACTAGTGCAGATACGCAGTATTTT.

In this sample, this clonotype turned up a few times. The chain carries TRBV7-2 and TRBJ1-1, with D possibly matching TRBD1 (6 bases). The CDR3 is 13 residues long. V lost 3 bases, J lost 7 bases, and 12 bases lay in between. Germline V gene sequence: CDR1 SGHTA, CDR2 FQGNSA. The CDR3 DNA sequence: TGTGCCAGCAGCTTGGGCGGGGGGCTTGAAGCTTTCTTT. It is translated as CASSLGGGLEAFF.

On this clonotype itself: This sequence may be a read error, since a much larger clone differs from it by one base. The chain has TRBV27 and TRBJ2-1, with no clear D. The CDR3 covers 14 residues. Germline-derived CDR1 and CDR2 are MNHEY and SMNVEV (reference sequence). CDR3 bases: TGTGCCAGCAGTGTAACCAACTCCTACAATGGGCAGTTCTTC. It is translated as CASSVTNSYNGQFF.

This clonotype came up many times. The chain couples TRBV9 to TRBJ1-1, with no clear D. V was cut by 0 bases and J by 4 bases, with 10 bases left in between. The CDR3 has 14 residues. Germline CDR1 reads SGDLS; CDR2 reads YYNGEE. The CDR3, as DNA: TGTGCCAGCAGCGTAGGAGGCACGGGCACTGAAGCTTTCTTT. Translation: CASSVGGTGTEAFF.